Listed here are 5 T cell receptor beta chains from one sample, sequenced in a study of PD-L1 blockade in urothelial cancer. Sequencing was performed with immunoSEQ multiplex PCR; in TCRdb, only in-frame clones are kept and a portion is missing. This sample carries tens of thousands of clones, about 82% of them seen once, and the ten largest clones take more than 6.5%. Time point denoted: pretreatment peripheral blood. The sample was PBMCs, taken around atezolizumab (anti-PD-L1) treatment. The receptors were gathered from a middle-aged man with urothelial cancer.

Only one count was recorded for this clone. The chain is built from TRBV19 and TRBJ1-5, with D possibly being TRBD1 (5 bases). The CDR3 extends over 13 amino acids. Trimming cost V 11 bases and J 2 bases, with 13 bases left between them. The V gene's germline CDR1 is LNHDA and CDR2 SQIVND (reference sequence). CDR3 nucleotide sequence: TGTGCCGCGGCAGGGTGGGGCAATCAGCCCCAGCATTTT. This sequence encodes CAAAGWGNQPQHF.

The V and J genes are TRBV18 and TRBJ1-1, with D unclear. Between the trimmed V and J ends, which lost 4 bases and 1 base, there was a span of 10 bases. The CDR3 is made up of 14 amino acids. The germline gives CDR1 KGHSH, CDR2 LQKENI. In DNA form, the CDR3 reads TGTGCCAGCTCACAACTCCAGCGGAACACTGAAGCTTTCTTT. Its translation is CASSQLQRNTEAFF.

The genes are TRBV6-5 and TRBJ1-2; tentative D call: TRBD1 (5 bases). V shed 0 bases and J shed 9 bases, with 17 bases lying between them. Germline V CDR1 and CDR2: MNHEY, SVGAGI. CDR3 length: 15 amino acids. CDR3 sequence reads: CASSYSMGQGNRYTF. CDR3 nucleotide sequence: TGTGCCAGCAGTTACTCGATGGGTCAGGGCAATCGCTACACCTTC.

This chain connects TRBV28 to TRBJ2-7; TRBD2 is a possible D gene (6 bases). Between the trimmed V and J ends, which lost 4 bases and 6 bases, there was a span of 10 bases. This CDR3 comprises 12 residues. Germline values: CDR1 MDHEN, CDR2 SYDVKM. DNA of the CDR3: TGTGCCAGCAGTTCGGGGCGGGGCGAGCAGTACTTC. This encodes CASSSGRGEQYF.

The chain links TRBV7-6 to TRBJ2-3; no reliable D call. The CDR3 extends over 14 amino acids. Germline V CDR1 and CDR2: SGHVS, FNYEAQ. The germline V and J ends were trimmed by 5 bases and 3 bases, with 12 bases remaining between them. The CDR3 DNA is TGTGCCAGCAGCCGAAATGCCCGGACAGATACGCAGTATTTT. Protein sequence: CASSRNARTDTQYF.